Listed here are 2 T cell receptor beta chains from one sample, sequenced in a study of shared clonotypes between healthy human individuals. The protocol was immunoSEQ multiplex PCR, while the TCRdb copy is restricted to in-frame clones and leaves out a portion. The sample lists about 2 million clones, 85% to 95% occurring once. Sequencing was performed on naive CD4+ T cells sorted from blood. Subset meaning: CD45RA+ positively selected. These TCRs come from a young man in good health.

The V and J genes are TRBV7-7 and TRBJ2-3; TRBD1 matches at 7 bases. Germline CDR1 is SSHAT and CDR2 is FNYEAQ (reference sequence). This CDR3 region has 13 residues. CDR3 protein: CDHRGSPTDTQYF. The DNA for the CDR3 is TGTGACCACAGGGGAAGCCCCACAGATACGCAGTATTTT.

This chain connects TRBV7-9 to TRBJ2-7; 11 bases agree with TRBD2. J was trimmed by 2 bases and V by 1 base; bases with no gene match: 7. The CDR3 extends over 17 amino acids. CDR1 is SEHNR and CDR2 is FQNEAQ in the germline V gene (reference sequence). DNA for the CDR3: TGTGCCAGCAGCTTAGGCGGGACTAGCGGAATAACCTACGAGCAGTACTTC. Protein: CASSLGGTSGITYEQYF.